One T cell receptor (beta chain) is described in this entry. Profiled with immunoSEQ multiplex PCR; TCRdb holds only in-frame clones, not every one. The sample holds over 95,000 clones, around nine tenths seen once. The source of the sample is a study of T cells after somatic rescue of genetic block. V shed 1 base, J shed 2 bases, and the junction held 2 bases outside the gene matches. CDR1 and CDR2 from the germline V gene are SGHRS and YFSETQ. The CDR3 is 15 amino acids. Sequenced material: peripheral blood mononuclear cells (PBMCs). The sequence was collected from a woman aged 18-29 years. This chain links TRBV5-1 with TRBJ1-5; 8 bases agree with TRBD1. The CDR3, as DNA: TGCGCCAGCAGCTTGATGACAGGGGGCAATCAGCCCCAGCATTTT. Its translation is CASSLMTGGNQPQHF.